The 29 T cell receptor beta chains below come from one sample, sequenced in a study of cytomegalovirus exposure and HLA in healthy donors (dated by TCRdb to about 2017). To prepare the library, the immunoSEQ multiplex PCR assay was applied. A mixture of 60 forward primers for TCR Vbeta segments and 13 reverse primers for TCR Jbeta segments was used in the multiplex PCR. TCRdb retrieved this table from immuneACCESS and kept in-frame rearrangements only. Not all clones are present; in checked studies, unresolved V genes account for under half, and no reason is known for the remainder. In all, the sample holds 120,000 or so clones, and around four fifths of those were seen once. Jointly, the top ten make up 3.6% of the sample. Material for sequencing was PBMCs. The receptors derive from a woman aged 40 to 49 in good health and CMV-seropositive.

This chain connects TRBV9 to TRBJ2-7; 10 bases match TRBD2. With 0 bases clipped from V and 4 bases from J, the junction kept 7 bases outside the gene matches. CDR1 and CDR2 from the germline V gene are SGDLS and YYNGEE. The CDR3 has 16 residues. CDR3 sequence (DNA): TGTGCCAGCAGCGTAGATGCTCTAGCGGGAGCATACGAGCAGTACTTC. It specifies CASSVDALAGAYEQYF.

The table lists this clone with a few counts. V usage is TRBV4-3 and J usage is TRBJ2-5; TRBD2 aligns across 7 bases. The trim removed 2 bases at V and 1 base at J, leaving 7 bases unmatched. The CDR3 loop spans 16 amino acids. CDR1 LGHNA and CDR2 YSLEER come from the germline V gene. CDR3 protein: CASSQSGGSFQETQYF. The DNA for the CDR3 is TGCGCCAGCAGCCAATCGGGCGGGAGTTTCCAAGAGACCCAGTACTTC.

CDR3 region: CAWNAIADDNEQFF. The DNA of the CDR3 is TGTGCCTGGAACGCGATAGCGGATGACAATGAGCAGTTCTTC. V and J are TRBV30 and TRBJ2-1, with D maybe TRBD2 (6 bases). The CDR3 has 14 residues. Per germline, CDR1 GTSNPN and CDR2 SVGIG (reference sequence). With 4 bases removed from V and 5 bases from J, the gap between germline ends came to 15 bases.

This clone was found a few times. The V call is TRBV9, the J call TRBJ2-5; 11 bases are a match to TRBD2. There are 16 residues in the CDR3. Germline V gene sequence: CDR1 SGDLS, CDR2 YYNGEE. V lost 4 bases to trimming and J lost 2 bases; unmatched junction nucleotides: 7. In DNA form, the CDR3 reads TGTGCCAGCAGCCCCCGGACTAGCGGGCCACAAGAGACCCAGTACTTC. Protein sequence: CASSPRTSGPQETQYF.

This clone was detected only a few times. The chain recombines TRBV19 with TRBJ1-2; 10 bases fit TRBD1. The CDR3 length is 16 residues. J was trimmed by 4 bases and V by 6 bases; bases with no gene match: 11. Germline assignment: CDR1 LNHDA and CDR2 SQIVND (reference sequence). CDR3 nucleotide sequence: TGTGCCAGTAGCGAGACAGGGGGCCCTATTTTCTATGGCTACACCTTC. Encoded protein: CASSETGGPIFYGYTF.

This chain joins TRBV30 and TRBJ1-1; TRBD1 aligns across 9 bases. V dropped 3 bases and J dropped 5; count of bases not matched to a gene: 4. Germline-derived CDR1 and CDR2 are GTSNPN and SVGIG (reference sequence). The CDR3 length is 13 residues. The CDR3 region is CAWSGTGFTEAFF. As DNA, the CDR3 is TGTGCCTGGAGCGGGACAGGGTTTACTGAAGCTTTCTTT.

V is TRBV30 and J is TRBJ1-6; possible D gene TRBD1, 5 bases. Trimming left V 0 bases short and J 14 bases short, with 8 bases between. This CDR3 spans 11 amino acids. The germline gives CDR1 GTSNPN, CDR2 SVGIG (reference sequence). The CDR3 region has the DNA TGTGCCTGGAGTGTAATGACAGCCCTCCACTTT. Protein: CAWSVMTALHF.

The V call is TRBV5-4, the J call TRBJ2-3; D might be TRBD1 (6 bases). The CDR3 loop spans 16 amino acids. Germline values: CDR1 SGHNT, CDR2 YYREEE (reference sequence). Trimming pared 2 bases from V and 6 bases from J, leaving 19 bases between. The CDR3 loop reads CASSLGGGLFADTQYF. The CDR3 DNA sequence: TGTGCCAGCAGCTTAGGTGGGGGCCTCTTTGCTGATACGCAGTATTTT.

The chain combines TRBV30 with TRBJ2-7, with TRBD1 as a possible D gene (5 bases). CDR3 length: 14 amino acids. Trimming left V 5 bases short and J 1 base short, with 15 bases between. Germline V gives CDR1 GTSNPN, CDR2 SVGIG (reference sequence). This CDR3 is CAWQPGMVSYEQYF. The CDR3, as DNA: TGTGCCTGGCAACCAGGGATGGTTTCCTACGAGCAGTACTTC. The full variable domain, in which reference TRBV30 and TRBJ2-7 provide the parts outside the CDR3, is SQTIHQWPATLVQPVGSPLSLECTVEGTSNPNLYWYRQAAGRGLQLLFYSVGIGQISSEVPQNLSASRPQDRQFILSSKKLLLSDSGFYLCAWQPGMVSYEQYFGPGTRLTVT.

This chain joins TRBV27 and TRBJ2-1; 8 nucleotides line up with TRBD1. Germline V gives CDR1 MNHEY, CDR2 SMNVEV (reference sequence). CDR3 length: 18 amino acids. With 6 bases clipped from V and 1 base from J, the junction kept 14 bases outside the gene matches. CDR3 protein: CASSSGLWGQVSYNEQFF. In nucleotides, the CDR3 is TGTGCCAGCAGCTCCGGTCTTTGGGGACAGGTATCCTACAATGAGCAGTTCTTC.

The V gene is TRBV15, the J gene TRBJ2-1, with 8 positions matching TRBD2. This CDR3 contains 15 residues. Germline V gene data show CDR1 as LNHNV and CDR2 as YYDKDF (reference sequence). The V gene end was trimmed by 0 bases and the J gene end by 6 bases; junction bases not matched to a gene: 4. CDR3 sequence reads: CATSRDTGGANEQFF. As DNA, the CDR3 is TGTGCCACCAGCAGAGATACGGGAGGGGCCAATGAGCAGTTCTTC.

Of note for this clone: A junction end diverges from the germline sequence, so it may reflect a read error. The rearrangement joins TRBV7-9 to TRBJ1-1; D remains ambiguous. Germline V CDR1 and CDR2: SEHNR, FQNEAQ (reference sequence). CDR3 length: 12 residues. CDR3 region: CSSSRGNTEAFF. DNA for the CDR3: TGTTCCAGCAGCCGGGGTAACACTGAAGCTTTCTTT. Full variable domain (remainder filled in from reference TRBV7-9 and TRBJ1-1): DTGVSQNPRHKITKRGQNVTFRCDPISEHNRLYWYRQTLGQGPEFLTYFQNEAQLEKSRLLSDRFSAERPKGSFSTLEIQRTEQGDSAMYLCSSSRGNTEAFFGQGTRLTVV.

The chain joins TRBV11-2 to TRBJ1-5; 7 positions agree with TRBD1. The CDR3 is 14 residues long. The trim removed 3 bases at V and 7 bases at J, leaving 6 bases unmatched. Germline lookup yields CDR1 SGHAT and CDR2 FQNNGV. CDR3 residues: CASSFGRRGQPQHF. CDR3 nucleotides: TGTGCCAGCAGCTTCGGTCGCAGGGGGCAGCCCCAGCATTTT.

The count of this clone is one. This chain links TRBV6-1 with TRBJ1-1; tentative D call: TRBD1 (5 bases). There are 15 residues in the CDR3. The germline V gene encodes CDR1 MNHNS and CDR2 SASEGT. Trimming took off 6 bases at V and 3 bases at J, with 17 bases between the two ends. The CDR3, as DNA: TGTGCCAGCAGCGTTTTGGGACTCCTCTACACTGAAGCTTTCTTT. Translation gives CASSVLGLLYTEAFF.

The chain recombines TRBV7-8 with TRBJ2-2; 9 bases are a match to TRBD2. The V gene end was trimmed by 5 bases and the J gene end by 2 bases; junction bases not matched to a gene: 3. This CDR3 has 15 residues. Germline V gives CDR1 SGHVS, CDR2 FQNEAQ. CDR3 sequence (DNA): TGTGCCAGCAGCCGACTAGCGGAAAACACCGGGGAGCTGTTTTTT. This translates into CASSRLAENTGELFF.

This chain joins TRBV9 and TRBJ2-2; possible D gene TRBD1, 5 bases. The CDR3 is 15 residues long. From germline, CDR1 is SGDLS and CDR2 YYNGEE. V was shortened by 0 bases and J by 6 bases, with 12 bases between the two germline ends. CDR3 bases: TGTGCCAGCAGCGTAGTAGACGGACACCCCGGGGAGCTGTTTTTT. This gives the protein CASSVVDGHPGELFF. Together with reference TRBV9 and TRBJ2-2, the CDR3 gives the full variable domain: DSGVTQTPKHLITATGQRVTLRCSPRSGDLSVYWYQQSLDQGLQFLIQYYNGEERAKGNILERFSAQQFPDLHSELNLSSLELGDSALYFCASSVVDGHPGELFFGEGSRLTVL.

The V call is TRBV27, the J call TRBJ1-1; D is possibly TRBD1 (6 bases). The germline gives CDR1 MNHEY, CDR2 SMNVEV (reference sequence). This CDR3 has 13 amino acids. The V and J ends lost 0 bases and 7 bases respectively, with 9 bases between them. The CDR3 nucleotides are TGTGCCAGCAGTTTATCCCGGACAGTTGAAGCTTTCTTT. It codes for CASSLSRTVEAFF.

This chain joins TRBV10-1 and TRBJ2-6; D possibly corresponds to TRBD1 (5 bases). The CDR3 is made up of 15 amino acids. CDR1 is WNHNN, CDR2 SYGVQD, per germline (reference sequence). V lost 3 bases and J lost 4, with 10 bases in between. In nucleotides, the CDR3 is TGCGCCAGCAGTGACCCAGGGTCGGGGGCCAACGTCCTGACTTTC. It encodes CASSDPGSGANVLTF.

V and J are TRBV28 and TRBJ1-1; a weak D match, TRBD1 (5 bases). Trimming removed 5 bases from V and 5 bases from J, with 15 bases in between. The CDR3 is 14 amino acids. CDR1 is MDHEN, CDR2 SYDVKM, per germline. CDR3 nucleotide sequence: TGTGCCAGCAGTCGGGGACGGGAGGAGACTGAAGCTTTCTTT. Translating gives CASSRGREETEAFF. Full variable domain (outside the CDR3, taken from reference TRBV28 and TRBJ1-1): DVKVTQSSRYLVKRTGEKVFLECVQDMDHENMFWYRQDPGLGLRLIYFSYDVKMKEKGDIPEGYSVSREKKERFSLILESASTNQTSMYLCASSRGREETEAFFGQGTRLTVV.

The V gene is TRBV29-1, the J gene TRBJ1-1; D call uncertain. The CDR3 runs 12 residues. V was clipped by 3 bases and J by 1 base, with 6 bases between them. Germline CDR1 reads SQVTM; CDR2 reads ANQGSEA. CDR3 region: CSVDEENTEAFF. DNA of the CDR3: TGCAGCGTTGATGAGGAGAACACTGAAGCTTTCTTT.

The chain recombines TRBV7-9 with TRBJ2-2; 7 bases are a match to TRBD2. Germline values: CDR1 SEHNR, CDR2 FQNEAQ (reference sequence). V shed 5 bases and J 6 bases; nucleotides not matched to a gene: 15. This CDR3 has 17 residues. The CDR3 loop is CASSPPGSAGASGELFF. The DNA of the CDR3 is TGTGCCAGCAGCCCCCCCGGTTCTGCGGGAGCTTCCGGGGAGCTGTTTTTT.

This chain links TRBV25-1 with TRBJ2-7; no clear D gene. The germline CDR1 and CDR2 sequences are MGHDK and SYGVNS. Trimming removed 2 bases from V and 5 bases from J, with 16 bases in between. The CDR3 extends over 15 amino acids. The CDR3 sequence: CASSEPDLVANEQYF. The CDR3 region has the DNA TGTGCCAGCAGTGAACCAGACCTAGTCGCAAACGAGCAGTACTTC.

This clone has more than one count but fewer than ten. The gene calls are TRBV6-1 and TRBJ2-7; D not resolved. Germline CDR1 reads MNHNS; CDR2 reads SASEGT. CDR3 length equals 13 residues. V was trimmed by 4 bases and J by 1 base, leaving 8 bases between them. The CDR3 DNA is TGTGCCAGCAGTGTGACTCCGTCCTACGAGCAGTACTTC. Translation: CASSVTPSYEQYF.

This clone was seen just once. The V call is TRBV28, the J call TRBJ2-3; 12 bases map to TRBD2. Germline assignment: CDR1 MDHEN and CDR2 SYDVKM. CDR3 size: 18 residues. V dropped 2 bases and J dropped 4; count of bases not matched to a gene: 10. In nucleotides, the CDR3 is TGTGCCAGCAGTTTACGTCCCAGGACTAGCGGGACCCCAGATACGCAGTATTTT. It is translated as CASSLRPRTSGTPDTQYF.

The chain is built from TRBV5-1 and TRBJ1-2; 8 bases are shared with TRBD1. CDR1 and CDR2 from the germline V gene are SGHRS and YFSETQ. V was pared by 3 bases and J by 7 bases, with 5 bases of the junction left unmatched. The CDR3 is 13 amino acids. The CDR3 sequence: CASSWDRHSGYTF. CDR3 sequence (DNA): TGCGCCAGCAGCTGGGACAGGCATAGTGGCTACACCTTC. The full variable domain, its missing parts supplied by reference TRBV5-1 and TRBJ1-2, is KAGVTQTPRYLIKTRGQQVTLSCSPISGHRSVSWYQQTPGQGLQFLFEYFSETQRNKGNFPGRFSGRQFSNSRSEMNVSTLELGDSALYLCASSWDRHSGYTFGSGTRLTVV.

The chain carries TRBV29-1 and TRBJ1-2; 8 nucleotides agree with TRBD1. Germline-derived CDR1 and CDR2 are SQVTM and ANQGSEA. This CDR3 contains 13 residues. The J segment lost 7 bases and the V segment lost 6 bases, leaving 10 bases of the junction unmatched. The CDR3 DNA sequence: TGCAGCGTCCCGGACAGGGCCCCCGGTGGCTACACCTTC. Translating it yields CSVPDRAPGGYTF.

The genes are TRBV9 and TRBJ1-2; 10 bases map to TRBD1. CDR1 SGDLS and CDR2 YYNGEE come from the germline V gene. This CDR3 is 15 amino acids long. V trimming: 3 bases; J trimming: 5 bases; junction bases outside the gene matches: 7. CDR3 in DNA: TGTGCCAGCAGCGCCCGGGACAGGGGAGGGTATGGCTACACCTTC. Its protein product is CASSARDRGGYGYTF.

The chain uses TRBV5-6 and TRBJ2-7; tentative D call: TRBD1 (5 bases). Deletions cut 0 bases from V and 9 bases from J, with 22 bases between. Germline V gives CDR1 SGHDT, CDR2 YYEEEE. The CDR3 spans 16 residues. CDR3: CASSLAPGGQYDGQYF. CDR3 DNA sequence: TGTGCCAGCAGCTTGGCCCCCGGCGGACAATACGACGGGCAGTACTTC. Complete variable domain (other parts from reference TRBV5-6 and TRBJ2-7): DAGVTQSPTHLIKTRGQQVTLRCSPKSGHDTVSWYQQALGQGPQFIFQYYEEEERQRGNFPDRFSGHQFPNYSSELNVNALLLGDSALYLCASSLAPGGQYDGQYFGPGTRLTVT.

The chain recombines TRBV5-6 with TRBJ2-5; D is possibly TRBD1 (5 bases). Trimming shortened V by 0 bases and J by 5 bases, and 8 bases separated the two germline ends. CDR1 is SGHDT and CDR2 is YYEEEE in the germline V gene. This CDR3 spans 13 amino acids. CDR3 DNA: TGTGCCAGCAGCTTGGGTGGGGCGGAGACCCAGTACTTC. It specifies CASSLGGAETQYF.